This TCR beta chain was captured by sequencing in a study of cytomegalovirus exposure and HLA in healthy donors. Notes on the study in general: Fewer N-insertions than the roughly 700-donor mean were reportedly shown by an Asian-associated ancestry cluster in a later analysis.

CDR1 is SGHVS and CDR2 is FQNEAQ in the germline V gene. V trimming: 0 bases; J trimming: 2 bases; junction bases outside the gene matches: 12. The CDR3 contains 18 residues. As concerns this clone: Its cognate antigen is unknown.

The PCR ran on 60 Vbeta and 13 Jbeta primers. Assay: immunoSEQ multiplex PCR; the TCRdb copy retains only in-frame clones and omits some. The top ten clones hold 2.9% of a sample with some 200,000 clones, 78% of them seen once. This TCR was recovered from a female donor in good health and CMV-seronegative. The rearrangement links TRBV7-8 to TRBJ2-7, with 8 bases lining up with TRBD2. The sequenced sample was PBMCs. This chain's CDR3 is CASSLAAGAFRGTYEQYF. As DNA, the CDR3 is TGTGCCAGCAGCTTAGCAGCGGGAGCCTTTCGGGGTACCTACGAGCAGTACTTC. The complete variable domain, with remaining parts taken from reference TRBV7-8 and TRBJ2-7, reads GAGVSQSPRYKVAKRGQDVALRCDPISGHVSLFWYQQALGQGPEFLTYFQNEAQLDKSGLPSDRFFAERPEGSVSTLKIQRTQQEDSAVYLCASSLAAGAFRGTYEQYFGPGTRLTVT.